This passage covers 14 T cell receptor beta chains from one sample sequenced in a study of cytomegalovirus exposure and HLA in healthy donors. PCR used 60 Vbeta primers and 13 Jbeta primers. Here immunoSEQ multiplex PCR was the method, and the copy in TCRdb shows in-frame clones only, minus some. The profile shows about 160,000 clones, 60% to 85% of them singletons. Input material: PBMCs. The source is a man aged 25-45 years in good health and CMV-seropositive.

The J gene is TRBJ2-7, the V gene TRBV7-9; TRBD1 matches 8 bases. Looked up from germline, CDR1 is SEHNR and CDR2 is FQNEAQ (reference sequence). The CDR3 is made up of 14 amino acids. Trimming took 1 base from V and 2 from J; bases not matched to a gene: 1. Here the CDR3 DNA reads TGTGCCAGCAGCTTAGGGACAGGGACCTACGAGCAGTACTTC. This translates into CASSLGTGTYEQYF. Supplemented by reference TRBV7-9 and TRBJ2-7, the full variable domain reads DTGVSQNPRHKITKRGQNVTFRCDPISEHNRLYWYRQTLGQGPEFLTYFQNEAQLEKSRLLSDRFSAERPKGSFSTLEIQRTEQGDSAMYLCASSLGTGTYEQYFGPGTRLTVT.

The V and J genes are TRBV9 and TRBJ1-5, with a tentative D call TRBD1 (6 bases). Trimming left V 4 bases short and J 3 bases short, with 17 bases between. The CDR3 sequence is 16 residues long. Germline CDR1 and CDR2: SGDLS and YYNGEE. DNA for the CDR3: TGTGCCAGCAGCCCCCAGGCGGGGGGCTCCAATCAGCCCCAGCATTTT. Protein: CASSPQAGGSNQPQHF.

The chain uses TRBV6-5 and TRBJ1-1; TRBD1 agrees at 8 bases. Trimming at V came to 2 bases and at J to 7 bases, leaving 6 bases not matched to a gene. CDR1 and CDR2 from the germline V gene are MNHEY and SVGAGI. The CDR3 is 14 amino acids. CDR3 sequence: CASSYQQGEGEAFF. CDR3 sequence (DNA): TGTGCCAGCAGTTACCAACAGGGGGAGGGTGAAGCTTTCTTT.

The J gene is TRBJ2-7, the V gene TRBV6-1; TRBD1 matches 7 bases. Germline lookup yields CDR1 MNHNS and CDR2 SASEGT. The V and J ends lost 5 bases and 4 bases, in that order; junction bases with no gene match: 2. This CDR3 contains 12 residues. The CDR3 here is CASSPTGYEQYF. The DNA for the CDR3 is TGTGCCAGCAGTCCGACAGGGTACGAGCAGTACTTC.

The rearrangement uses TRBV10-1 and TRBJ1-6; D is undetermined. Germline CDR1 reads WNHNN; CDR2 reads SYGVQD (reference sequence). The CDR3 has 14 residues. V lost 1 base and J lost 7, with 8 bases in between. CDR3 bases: TGCGCCAGCAGTGAGTGGGAGATCAATTCACCCCTCCACTTT. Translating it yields CASSEWEINSPLHF.

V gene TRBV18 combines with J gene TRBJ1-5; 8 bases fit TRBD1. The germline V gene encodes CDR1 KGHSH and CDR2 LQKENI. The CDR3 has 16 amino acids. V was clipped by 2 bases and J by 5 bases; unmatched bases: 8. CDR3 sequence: CASSPRQGSYDQPQHF. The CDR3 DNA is TGTGCCAGCTCACCAAGACAGGGGTCTTATGATCAGCCCCAGCATTTT. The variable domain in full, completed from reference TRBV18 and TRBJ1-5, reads NAGVMQNPRHLVRRRGQEARLRCSPMKGHSHVYWYRQLPEEGLKFMVYLQKENIIDESGMPKERFSAEFPKEGPSILRIQQVVRGDSAAYFCASSPRQGSYDQPQHFGDGTRLSIL.

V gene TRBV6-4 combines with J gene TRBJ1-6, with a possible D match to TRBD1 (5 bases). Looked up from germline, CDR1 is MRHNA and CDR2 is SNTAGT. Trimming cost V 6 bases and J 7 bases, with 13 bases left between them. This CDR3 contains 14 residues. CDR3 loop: CASSPSPGNSPLHF. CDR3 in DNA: TGTGCCAGCAGCCCGAGCCCAGGGAATTCACCCCTCCACTTT.

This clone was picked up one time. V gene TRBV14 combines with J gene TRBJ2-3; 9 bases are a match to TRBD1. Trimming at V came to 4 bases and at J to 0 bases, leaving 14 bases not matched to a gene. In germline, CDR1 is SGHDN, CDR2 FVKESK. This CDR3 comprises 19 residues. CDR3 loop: CASSLLGDRDDASTDTQYF. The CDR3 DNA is TGTGCCAGCAGCCTCCTTGGGGACAGGGATGACGCTAGCACAGATACGCAGTATTTT.

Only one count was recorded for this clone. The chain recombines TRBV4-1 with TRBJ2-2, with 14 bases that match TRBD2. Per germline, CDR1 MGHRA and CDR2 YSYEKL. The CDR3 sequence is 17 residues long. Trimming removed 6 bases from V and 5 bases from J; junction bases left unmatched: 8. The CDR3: CASRPGLAGGKTGELFF. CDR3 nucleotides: TGCGCCAGCAGACCAGGACTAGCGGGGGGAAAGACCGGGGAGCTGTTTTTT.

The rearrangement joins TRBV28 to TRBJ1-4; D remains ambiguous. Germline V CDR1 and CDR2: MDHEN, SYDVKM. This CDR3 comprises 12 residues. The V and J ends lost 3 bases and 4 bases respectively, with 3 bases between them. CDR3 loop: CASSFRNEKLFF. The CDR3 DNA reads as TGTGCCAGCAGTTTTCGTAATGAAAAACTGTTTTTT.

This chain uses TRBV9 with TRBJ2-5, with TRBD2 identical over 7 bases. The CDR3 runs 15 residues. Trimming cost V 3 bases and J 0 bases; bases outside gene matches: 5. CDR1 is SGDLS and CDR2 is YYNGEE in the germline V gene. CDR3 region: CASSAGGTNQETQYF. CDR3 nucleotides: TGTGCCAGCAGCGCCGGCGGGACTAACCAAGAGACCCAGTACTTC.

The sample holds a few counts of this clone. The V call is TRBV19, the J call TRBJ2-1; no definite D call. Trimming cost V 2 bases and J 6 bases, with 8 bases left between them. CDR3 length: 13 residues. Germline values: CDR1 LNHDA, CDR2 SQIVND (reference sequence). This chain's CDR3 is CASSITQFNEQFF. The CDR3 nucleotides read TGTGCCAGTAGTATAACACAGTTCAATGAGCAGTTCTTC. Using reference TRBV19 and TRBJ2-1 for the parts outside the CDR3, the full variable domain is DGGITQSPKYLFRKEGQNVTLSCEQNLNHDAMYWYRQDPGQGLRLIYYSQIVNDFQKGDIAEGYSVSREKKESFPLTVTSAQKNPTAFYLCASSITQFNEQFFGPGTRLTVL.

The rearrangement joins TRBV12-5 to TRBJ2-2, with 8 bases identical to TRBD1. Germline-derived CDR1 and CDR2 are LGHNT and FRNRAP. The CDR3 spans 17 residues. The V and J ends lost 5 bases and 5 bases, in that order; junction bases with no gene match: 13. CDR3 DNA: TGTGCTAGTGGTCCTAGTTCCGGGACAGGTGTTACCGGGGAGCTGTTTTTT. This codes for CASGPSSGTGVTGELFF.

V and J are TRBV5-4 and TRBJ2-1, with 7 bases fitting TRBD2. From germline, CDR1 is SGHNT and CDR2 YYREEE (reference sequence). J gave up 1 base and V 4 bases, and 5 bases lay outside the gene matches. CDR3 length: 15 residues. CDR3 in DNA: TGTGCCAGCAGCCCCGGGAGGCCTTCCTACAATGAGCAGTTCTTC. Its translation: CASSPGRPSYNEQFF.